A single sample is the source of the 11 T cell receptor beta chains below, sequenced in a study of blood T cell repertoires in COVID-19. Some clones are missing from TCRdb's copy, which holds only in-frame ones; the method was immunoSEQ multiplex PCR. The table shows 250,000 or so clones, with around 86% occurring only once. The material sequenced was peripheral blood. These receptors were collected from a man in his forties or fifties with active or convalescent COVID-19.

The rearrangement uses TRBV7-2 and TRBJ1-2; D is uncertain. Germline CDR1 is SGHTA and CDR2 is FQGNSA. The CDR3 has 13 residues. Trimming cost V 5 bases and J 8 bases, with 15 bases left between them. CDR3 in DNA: TGTGCCAGCAGCCGCGGCACCCAAAGGGGCTACACCTTC. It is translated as CASSRGTQRGYTF.

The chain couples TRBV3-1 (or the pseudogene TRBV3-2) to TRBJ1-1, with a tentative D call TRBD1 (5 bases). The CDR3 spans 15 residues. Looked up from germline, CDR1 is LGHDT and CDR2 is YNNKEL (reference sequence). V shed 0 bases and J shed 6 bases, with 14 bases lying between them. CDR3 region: CASSQDFVRGSEAFF. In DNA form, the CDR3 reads TGTGCCAGCAGCCAAGATTTCGTACGGGGGTCTGAAGCTTTCTTT.

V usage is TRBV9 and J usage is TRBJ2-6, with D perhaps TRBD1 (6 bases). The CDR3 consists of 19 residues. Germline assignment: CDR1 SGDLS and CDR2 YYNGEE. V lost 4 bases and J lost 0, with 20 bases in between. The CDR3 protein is CASSFFVGARGSGANVLTF. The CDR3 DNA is TGTGCCAGCAGCTTTTTTGTGGGGGCCCGGGGCTCTGGGGCCAACGTCCTGACTTTC. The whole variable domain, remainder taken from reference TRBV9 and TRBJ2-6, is DSGVTQTPKHLITATGQRVTLRCSPRSGDLSVYWYQQSLDQGLQFLIQYYNGEERAKGNILERFSAQQFPDLHSELNLSSLELGDSALYFCASSFFVGARGSGANVLTFGAGSRLTVL.

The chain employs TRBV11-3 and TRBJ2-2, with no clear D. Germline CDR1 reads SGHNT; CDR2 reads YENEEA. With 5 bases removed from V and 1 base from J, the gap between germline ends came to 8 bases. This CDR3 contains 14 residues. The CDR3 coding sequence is TGTGCCAGCAGCAACCTCAGGAACACCGGGGAGCTGTTTTTT. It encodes CASSNLRNTGELFF.

The CDR3 protein is CASSQGLAGGTDTQYF. DNA for the CDR3: TGTGCCAGCAGCCAGGGACTAGCGGGGGGCACAGATACGCAGTATTTT. The chain carries TRBV5-4 and TRBJ2-3; 14 bases map to TRBD2. The CDR3 covers 16 residues. Germline V gene sequence: CDR1 SGHNT, CDR2 YYREEE (reference sequence). The V segment lost 4 bases and the J segment 1 base; nucleotides outside the gene matches: 2.

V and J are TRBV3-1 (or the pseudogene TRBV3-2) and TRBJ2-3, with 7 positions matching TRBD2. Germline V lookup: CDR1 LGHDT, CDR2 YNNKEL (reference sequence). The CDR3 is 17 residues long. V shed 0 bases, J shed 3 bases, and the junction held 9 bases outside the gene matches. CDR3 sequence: CASSQDGGGVGTDTQYF. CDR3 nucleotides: TGTGCCAGCAGCCAAGATGGCGGGGGAGTAGGGACAGATACGCAGTATTTT.

The CDR3 here is CASSRGGADTQYF. In DNA, the CDR3 is TGTGCCAGCTCCCGAGGGGGCGCAGATACGCAGTATTTT. The rearrangement joins TRBV5-4 to TRBJ2-3; 7 bases align to TRBD1. The length of the CDR3 is 13 residues. Germline V gene sequence: CDR1 SGHNT, CDR2 YYREEE (reference sequence). J lost 4 bases, V lost 7 bases, and 6 bases had no gene match.

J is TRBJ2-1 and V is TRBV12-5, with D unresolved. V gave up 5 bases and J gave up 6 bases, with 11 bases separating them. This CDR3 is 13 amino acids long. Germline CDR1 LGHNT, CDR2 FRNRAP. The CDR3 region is CASGLYGPNEQFF. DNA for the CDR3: TGTGCTAGTGGTCTTTACGGTCCCAATGAGCAGTTCTTC.

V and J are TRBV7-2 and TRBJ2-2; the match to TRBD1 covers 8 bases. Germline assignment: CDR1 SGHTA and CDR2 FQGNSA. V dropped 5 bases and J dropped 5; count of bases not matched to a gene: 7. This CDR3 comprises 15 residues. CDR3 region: CASSRWTGKTGELFF. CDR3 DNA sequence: TGTGCCAGCAGCCGGTGGACAGGGAAAACCGGGGAGCTGTTTTTT.

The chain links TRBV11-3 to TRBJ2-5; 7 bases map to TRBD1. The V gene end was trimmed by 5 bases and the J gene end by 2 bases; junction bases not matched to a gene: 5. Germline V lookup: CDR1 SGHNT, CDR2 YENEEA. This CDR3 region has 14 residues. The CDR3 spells CASSVGTVQETQYF. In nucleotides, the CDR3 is TGTGCCAGCAGCGTCGGGACAGTGCAAGAGACCCAGTACTTC.

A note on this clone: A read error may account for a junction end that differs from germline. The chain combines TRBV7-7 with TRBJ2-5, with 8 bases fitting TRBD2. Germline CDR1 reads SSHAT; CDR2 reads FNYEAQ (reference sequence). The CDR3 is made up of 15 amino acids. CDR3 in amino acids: CASTLTSVSGETQYF. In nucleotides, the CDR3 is TGTGCTAGCACCTTGACTAGCGTGAGCGGGGAGACCCAGTACTTC.